These 18 T cell receptor beta chains originate from one sample sequenced in a study of CD8 T cells in Susac syndrome. Reverse transcription of 0.5 to 1 ug RNA was performed with random hexamers. TCRdb re-called the immunoSEQ multiplex PCR reads with MiXCR, one entry per CDR3 protein. The sample contains about 180,000 distinct CDR3 sequences, 85% to 95% of which appear only once. Sequencing used CD8+ T cells from PBMCs. The receptors stem from a human donor with multiple sclerosis.

CDR3 bases: TGTGCCAGCAGCCTGCAATCTAACTATGGCTACACCTTC. Its translation: CASSLQSNYGYTF. The V gene is TRBV6-6, the J gene TRBJ1-2; D gene ambiguous. V was cut by 6 bases and J by 0 bases, with 8 bases left in between. Germline CDR1 and CDR2: MNHNY and SVGAGI (reference sequence). CDR3 size: 13 residues.

This clonotype has just a few counts. The chain recombines TRBV29-1 with TRBJ2-7; 8 bases align to TRBD2. CDR1 is SQVTM, CDR2 ANQGSEA, per germline. The trim removed 1 base at V and 4 bases at J, leaving 9 bases unmatched. This CDR3 region has 15 residues. CDR3 nucleotide sequence: TGCAGCGTTGAAGTGGGACTAGGAAGGATTTACGAGCAGTACTTC. Translating gives CSVEVGLGRIYEQYF.

V and J are TRBV7-8 and TRBJ2-5, with no clear D. The CDR3 covers 15 residues. CDR1 SGHVS and CDR2 FQNEAQ come from the germline V gene. V gave up 0 bases and J gave up 5 bases, with 13 bases separating them. CDR3 DNA sequence: TGTGCCAGCAGCTTAGCTCTTTCGTCACGGGAGACCCAGTACTTC. Protein: CASSLALSSRETQYF.

The V call is TRBV14, the J call TRBJ2-1; tentatively, D is TRBD1 or TRBD2 (5 bases each). The CDR3 runs 17 residues. V gave up 3 bases and J gave up 0 bases, with 15 bases separating them. Germline-derived CDR1 and CDR2 are SGHDN and FVKESK. The CDR3 DNA is TGTGCCAGCAGCCAGGCCATGGGGGACCCCTCCTACAATGAGCAGTTCTTC. It translates to CASSQAMGDPSYNEQFF. Variable domain in full (rest from reference TRBV14 and TRBJ2-1): EAGVTQFPSHSVIEKGQTVTLRCDPISGHDNLYWYRRVMGKEIKFLLHFVKESKQDESGMPNNRFLAERTGGTYSTLKVQPAELEDSGVYFCASSQAMGDPSYNEQFFGPGTRLTVL.

The chain uses TRBV7-9 and TRBJ2-1; D is perhaps TRBD2 (6 bases). The ends were cut back, 4 bases at V and 8 bases at J, with 24 bases in the middle. The germline V gene has CDR1 SEHNR and CDR2 FQNEAQ (reference sequence). The length of the CDR3 is 17 residues. In nucleotides, the CDR3 is TGTGCCAGCAGCTCATCCCGAATAGGACTACCCGCCCATGAGCAGTTCTTC. Amino acids: CASSSSRIGLPAHEQFF.

V gene TRBV7-9 combines with J gene TRBJ1-2; D ambiguous. In germline, CDR1 is SEHNR, CDR2 FQNEAQ (reference sequence). V lost 4 bases to trimming and J lost 1 base, with 10 bases between them. The CDR3 loop spans 14 amino acids. CDR3 amino acids: CASSSQAFNYGYTF. The CDR3 coding sequence is TGTGCCAGCAGCTCCCAGGCCTTTAACTATGGCTACACCTTC.

This chain uses TRBV29-1 with TRBJ1-2; D is uncertain. The germline V gene has CDR1 SQVTM and CDR2 ANQGSEA. There are 12 residues in the CDR3. The V end was cut by 4 bases, the J end by 2 bases, with 8 bases between. The CDR3 spells CSVAARNYGYTF. The CDR3 nucleotides read TGCAGCGTTGCCGCACGGAACTATGGCTACACCTTC. The whole variable domain, filled in from reference TRBV29-1 and TRBJ1-2, reads SAVISQKPSRDICQRGTSLTIQCQVDSQVTMMFWYRQQPGQSLTLIATANQGSEATYESGFVIDKFPISRPNLTFSTLTVSNMSPEDSSIYLCSVAARNYGYTFGSGTRLTVV.

The chain carries TRBV27 and TRBJ1-1, with no clear D. This CDR3 spans 14 amino acids. Germline-derived CDR1 and CDR2 are MNHEY and SMNVEV (reference sequence). The V end lost 5 bases, the J end lost 7 bases, and 17 bases lay between the germline ends. The CDR3 DNA sequence: TGTGCCAGCAGTCCTATATCGGGCGTAAATGAAGCTTTCTTT. It translates to CASSPISGVNEAFF.

This sequence joins TRBV5-1 and TRBJ1-2; tentatively, D is TRBD1 (5 bases). From germline, CDR1 is SGHRS and CDR2 YFSETQ. The CDR3 length is 13 residues. With 4 bases removed from V and 5 bases from J, the gap between germline ends came to 12 bases. The CDR3 nucleotides read TGCGCCAGCAGCAGCAGGGAGAGGTATGGCTACACCTTC. It is translated as CASSSRERYGYTF.

The rearrangement joins TRBV24-1 to TRBJ2-1; D gene uncertain. CDR3 length: 13 residues. Trimming removed 2 bases at V and 4 bases at J, with 5 bases between. Germline loops: CDR1 KGHDR, CDR2 SFDVKD. The CDR3 loop reads CATSDSKYNEQFF. In DNA form, the CDR3 reads TGTGCCACCAGTGATTCGAAATACAATGAGCAGTTCTTC.

This chain uses TRBV30 with TRBJ2-7; D uncertain. Germline lookup yields CDR1 GTSNPN and CDR2 SVGIG (reference sequence). The CDR3 extends over 14 amino acids. The V end was cut by 1 base, the J end by 1 base, with 11 bases between. CDR3 sequence reads: CAWSAPDTSYEQYF. CDR3 nucleotide sequence: TGTGCCTGGAGTGCCCCCGACACTTCCTACGAGCAGTACTTC.

The V and J genes are TRBV7-9 and TRBJ2-5; no clear D gene. The CDR3 runs 13 residues. Germline lookup yields CDR1 SEHNR and CDR2 FQNEAQ (reference sequence). V lost 2 bases and J 1 base, leaving 5 bases between the germline ends. CDR3 bases: TGTGCCAGCAGCTTATGGGGCCAAGAGACCCAGTACTTC. This codes for CASSLWGQETQYF.

CDR3 region: CASSLSWSYEQYF. DNA for the CDR3: TGCGCCAGCAGCTTGTCGTGGAGTTACGAGCAGTACTTC. The chain carries TRBV5-1 and TRBJ2-7; D not resolved. Germline V gene data show CDR1 as SGHRS and CDR2 as YFSETQ. The CDR3 extends over 13 amino acids. Trimming stripped 1 base from V and 4 bases from J, with 9 bases between.

In this sample, this clonotype turned up once. CDR3 nucleotides: TGTGCCAGCAGTAACGAGCAGTACTTC. It translates to CASSNEQYF. This chain links TRBV2 with TRBJ2-7; D is uncertain. V was trimmed by 5 bases and J by 5 bases, leaving 1 base between them. Per germline, CDR1 SNHLY and CDR2 FYNNEI. CDR3 length: 9 residues.

The chain combines TRBV29-1 with TRBJ2-1; 12 bases are shared with TRBD1. The germline V gene has CDR1 SQVTM and CDR2 ANQGSEA. The length of the CDR3 is 12 residues. This CDR3 reads CTSGTGGSEQFF. CDR3 bases: TGCACCTCGGGGACAGGGGGCAGTGAGCAGTTCTTC.

This clonotype appeared a single time. The CDR3 is CASSEVGPPGRETQYF. Here the CDR3 DNA reads TGCGCCAGCAGCGAGGTCGGGCCGCCCGGCCGAGAGACCCAGTACTTC. This sequence joins TRBV5-1 and TRBJ2-5; D is unresolved. CDR3 length: 16 residues. Between the trimmed V and J ends, which lost 4 bases and 4 bases, there was a span of 20 bases. Germline assignment: CDR1 SGHRS and CDR2 YFSETQ.

The chain employs TRBV29-1 and TRBJ2-3, with 9 nucleotides matching TRBD2. CDR1 SQVTM and CDR2 ANQGSEA come from the germline V gene. This CDR3 contains 13 residues. After removal of 7 bases from V and 6 bases from J, the junction contained 8 bases not matched to a gene. Written as DNA, the CDR3 is TGCAGCGCCTATAGCGGGAGTGGGGATACGCAGTATTTT. Its protein product is CSAYSGSGDTQYF.

The rearrangement links TRBV9 to TRBJ2-5; 10 positions match TRBD2. The V and J ends lost 2 bases and 5 bases, in that order; junction bases with no gene match: 6. Germline CDR1 is SGDLS and CDR2 is YYNGEE. This CDR3 contains 15 residues. CDR3 residues: CASSVSGGRTETQYF. Here the CDR3 DNA reads TGTGCCAGCAGCGTTAGCGGGGGGCGTACGGAGACCCAGTACTTC.